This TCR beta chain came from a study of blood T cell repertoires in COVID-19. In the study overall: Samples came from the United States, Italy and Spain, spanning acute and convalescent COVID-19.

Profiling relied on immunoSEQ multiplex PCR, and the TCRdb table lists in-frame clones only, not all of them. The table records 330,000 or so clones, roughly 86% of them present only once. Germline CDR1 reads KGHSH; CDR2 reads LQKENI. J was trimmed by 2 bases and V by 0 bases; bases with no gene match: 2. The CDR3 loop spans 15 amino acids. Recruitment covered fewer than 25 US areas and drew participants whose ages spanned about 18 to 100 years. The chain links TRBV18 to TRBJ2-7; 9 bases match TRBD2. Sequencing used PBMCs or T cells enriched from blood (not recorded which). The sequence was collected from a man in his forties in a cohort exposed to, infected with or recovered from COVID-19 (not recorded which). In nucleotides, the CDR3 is TGTGCCAGCTCACCACCTCCTAGCGGGGCCTACGAGCAGTACTTC. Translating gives CASSPPPSGAYEQYF.